Presented here are 22 T cell receptor beta chains from one specimen sequenced in a study of T cell responses to AZD1222 COVID-19 vaccine. Clones were read by immunoSEQ multiplex PCR, and TCRdb kept only the in-frame ones, dropping some. The profile shows about 100,000 clones, 90% of them singletons. The starting material was peripheral blood, obtained on day 0 of AZD1222 vaccination. These receptors were taken from an adult in good health.

The gene calls are TRBV2 and TRBJ2-2; no clear D gene. The CDR3 spans 13 residues. Per germline, CDR1 SNHLY and CDR2 FYNNEI. The germline V and J ends were trimmed by 10 bases and 5 bases, with 14 bases remaining between them. CDR3 sequence (DNA): TGTGCCATTCAGGAAAGAGGAACCGGGGAGCTGTTTTTT. As protein: CAIQERGTGELFF.

V gene TRBV4-1 combines with J gene TRBJ1-5; D may be TRBD1 (5 bases). The CDR3 is made up of 14 amino acids. Trimming left V 2 bases short and J 4 bases short, with 9 bases between. Germline CDR1 reads MGHRA; CDR2 reads YSYEKL. For the CDR3, the DNA is TGCGCCAGCAGCCAACTGGACACTAATCAGCCCCAGCATTTT. Its protein product is CASSQLDTNQPQHF.

This clone was detected only once. The chain joins TRBV27 to TRBJ1-6; 8 bases are shared with TRBD1. The CDR3 contains 15 residues. After removal of 0 bases from V and 8 bases from J, the junction contained 3 bases not matched to a gene. Germline V gene data show CDR1 as MNHEY and CDR2 as SMNVEV (reference sequence). The CDR3 reads CASSLSRGRYSPLHF. The CDR3 DNA is TGTGCCAGCAGTTTATCCAGGGGGCGGTATTCACCCCTCCACTTT.

The chain combines TRBV19 with TRBJ2-1; no clear D gene. The CDR3 loop spans 12 amino acids. Germline CDR1 is LNHDA and CDR2 is SQIVND (reference sequence). With 10 bases removed from V and 7 bases from J, the gap between germline ends came to 14 bases. This CDR3 reads CATLGGWNEQFF. For the CDR3, the DNA is TGTGCCACCCTAGGTGGGTGGAATGAGCAGTTCTTC.

The chain recombines TRBV27 with TRBJ2-2, with 7 bases fitting TRBD1. The germline V gene encodes CDR1 MNHEY and CDR2 SMNVEV (reference sequence). The CDR3 contains 14 residues. The J segment lost 4 bases and the V segment lost 6 bases, leaving 5 bases of the junction unmatched. This CDR3 is CASRMGQSTGELFF. In DNA form, the CDR3 reads TGTGCCAGCAGGATGGGACAGTCCACCGGGGAGCTGTTTTTT.

This chain uses TRBV12-3 or TRBV12-4 with TRBJ2-5; D not resolved. With 5 bases removed from V and 6 bases from J, the gap between germline ends came to 7 bases. The CDR3 runs 11 residues. CDR3 DNA sequence: TGTGCCAGCAGTGCCCTCCAGACCCAGTACTTC. This gives the protein CASSALQTQYF.

This chain connects TRBV27 to TRBJ2-2; weak D call: TRBD2 (5 bases). The ends were cut back, 5 bases at V and 4 bases at J, with 14 bases in the middle. CDR1 MNHEY and CDR2 SMNVEV come from the germline V gene (reference sequence). The CDR3 is 15 residues long. The CDR3 DNA follows: TGTGCCAGCAGTCCCCGTCCCCGGGGCACCGGGGAGCTGTTTTTT. It codes for CASSPRPRGTGELFF.

This clone was counted between two and nine times. The chain couples TRBV10-3 to TRBJ1-2; 8 bases match TRBD1. The CDR3 consists of 19 residues. CDR1 and CDR2 from the germline V gene are ENHRY and SYGVKD. Trimming at V came to 0 bases and at J to 4 bases, leaving 16 bases not matched to a gene. This chain's CDR3 is CAISESIGYGQGGSYGYTF. The CDR3 DNA reads TGTGCCATCAGTGAGTCGATAGGGTATGGACAGGGTGGAAGCTATGGCTACACCTTC.

This clone appeared once. CDR3 amino acids: CASSLLTSFYEQYF. DNA of the CDR3: TGTGCCAGCAGCTTATTAACCAGTTTTTACGAGCAGTACTTC. The chain carries TRBV11-2 and TRBJ2-7; D ambiguous. Trimming cost V 2 bases and J 4 bases, with 12 bases left between them. The CDR3 is made up of 14 amino acids. Germline V CDR1 and CDR2: SGHAT, FQNNGV.

The rearrangement links TRBV5-4 to TRBJ2-3, with 7 bases aligning to TRBD2. Germline V gives CDR1 SGHNT, CDR2 YYREEE (reference sequence). V shed 3 bases, J shed 3 bases, and the junction held 1 base outside the gene matches. The CDR3 runs 13 residues. CDR3 DNA sequence: TGTGCCAGCAGCTGGGGGGGGACAGATACGCAGTATTTT. Its translation is CASSWGGTDTQYF.

The V gene is TRBV2, the J gene TRBJ2-2; unclear D gene. The CDR3 runs to 14 residues. Germline loops: CDR1 SNHLY, CDR2 FYNNEI. V shed 6 bases and J shed 6 bases, with 14 bases lying between them. This CDR3 is CASRSSFRSGELFF. CDR3 coding DNA: TGTGCCAGCAGGTCCTCCTTCAGGTCCGGGGAGCTGTTTTTT.

The chain joins TRBV30 to TRBJ1-1; D ambiguous. The germline V and J ends were trimmed by 4 bases and 1 base, with 16 bases remaining between them. Per germline, CDR1 GTSNPN and CDR2 SVGIG (reference sequence). The CDR3 spans 15 residues. Here the CDR3 reads CAWKGKVDRNTEAFF. The DNA of the CDR3 is TGTGCCTGGAAGGGCAAGGTAGACCGGAACACTGAAGCTTTCTTT.

The chain has TRBV2 and TRBJ1-4; a possible D gene is TRBD1 (6 bases). Germline V gene lookup returns CDR1 SNHLY and CDR2 FYNNEI. Trimming cost V 6 bases and J 5 bases, with 10 bases left between them. The CDR3 is made up of 13 amino acids. The CDR3 DNA sequence: TGTGCCAGCAGCGGACAGCCGAATGAAAAACTGTTTTTT. It codes for CASSGQPNEKLFF.

The chain recombines TRBV4-1 with TRBJ2-7; TRBD2 is a possible D gene (5 bases). With 0 bases removed from V and 1 base from J, the gap between germline ends came to 13 bases. This CDR3 is built from 16 residues. Germline-derived CDR1 and CDR2 are MGHRA and YSYEKL. The CDR3 DNA is TGCGCCAGCAGCCAAGATCCCGGGAATCCTTCCTACGAGCAGTACTTC. As protein: CASSQDPGNPSYEQYF.

The rearrangement joins TRBV19 to TRBJ2-3; D unclear. CDR3 length equals 13 residues. In germline, CDR1 is LNHDA, CDR2 SQIVND (reference sequence). V was shortened by 3 bases and J by 1 base, with 5 bases between the two germline ends. Here the CDR3 reads CASSIMGTDTQYF. As DNA, the CDR3 is TGTGCCAGTAGTATTATGGGCACAGATACGCAGTATTTT.

The table lists this clone with a count of one. V is TRBV5-1 and J is TRBJ2-3; unclear D gene. The V end lost 2 bases, the J end lost 3 bases, and 13 bases lay between the germline ends. Germline CDR1 is SGHRS and CDR2 is YFSETQ. The CDR3 is 15 amino acids. The CDR3 sequence is CASSLPQRSTDTQYF. The CDR3 nucleotides are TGCGCCAGCAGCTTACCCCAGAGGTCAACAGATACGCAGTATTTT.

The CDR3 region is CASAPPAQGEELFF. The CDR3 nucleotides are TGTGCCAGCGCCCCCCCCGCTCAGGGTGAAGAGCTGTTTTTT. The chain joins TRBV2 to TRBJ2-2; tentative D call: TRBD1 (5 bases). V was cut by 8 bases and J by 11 bases, with 21 bases left in between. The CDR3 consists of 14 residues. Germline CDR1 and CDR2: SNHLY and FYNNEI.

This chain joins TRBV2 and TRBJ2-2, with a possible D match to TRBD2 (6 bases). Germline loops: CDR1 SNHLY, CDR2 FYNNEI. The CDR3 is 16 residues long. The V end was cut by 3 bases, the J end by 2 bases, with 13 bases between. CDR3 DNA sequence: TGTGCCAGCAGTGAGTTGCGGAGGGGAAACACCGGGGAGCTGTTTTTT. It codes for CASSELRRGNTGELFF.

The chain couples TRBV5-4 to TRBJ2-2; 10 nucleotides match TRBD2. Germline V gene sequence: CDR1 SGHNT, CDR2 YYREEE (reference sequence). The CDR3 totals 17 residues. With 0 bases clipped from V and 5 bases from J, the junction kept 7 bases outside the gene matches. DNA of the CDR3: TGTGCCAGCAGCTTGGGGCTAGCGGGGGCGAGAACCGGGGAGCTGTTTTTT. As protein: CASSLGLAGARTGELFF. The full variable domain, completed using reference TRBV5-4 and TRBJ2-2, is ETGVTQSPTHLIKTRGQQVTLRCSSQSGHNTVSWYQQALGQGPQFIFQYYREEENGRGNFPPRFSGLQFPNYSSELNVNALELDDSALYLCASSLGLAGARTGELFFGEGSRLTVL.

The rearrangement links TRBV10-3 to TRBJ1-6; 10 bases line up with TRBD1. This CDR3 has 13 amino acids. Germline trimming cut 11 bases from V and 7 bases from J; bases unmatched to any gene: 5. Germline V CDR1 and CDR2: ENHRY, SYGVKD. The chain's CDR3 is CAGGQGGNSPLHF. CDR3 DNA: TGTGCCGGTGGACAGGGGGGCAATTCACCCCTCCACTTT.

The chain uses TRBV28 and TRBJ1-5, with 10 bases aligning to TRBD1. The V and J ends lost 5 bases and 4 bases, in that order; junction bases with no gene match: 5. This CDR3 has 15 amino acids. In germline, CDR1 is MDHEN, CDR2 SYDVKM. The CDR3 DNA is TGTGCCAGCAGTGTTGGGACAGGGGAGAATCAGCCCCAGCATTTT. Protein sequence: CASSVGTGENQPQHF.

The rearrangement uses TRBV14 and TRBJ1-5, with D tentatively TRBD1 (6 bases). The CDR3 is 16 amino acids. Germline V lookup: CDR1 SGHDN, CDR2 FVKESK. Trimming took off 9 bases at V and 0 bases at J, with 18 bases between the two ends. The CDR3 nucleotides are TGTGCCAGGACAGAGAGGGGGATCTATAGCAATCAGCCCCAGCATTTT. Its translation is CARTERGIYSNQPQHF.